This T cell receptor (beta chain) emerged from a study of T cells in Graves' hyperthyroidism and ophthalmopathy. Amplified TCR beta CDR3 regions came from RNA transcripts. A first-round RT-PCR of the TCR CDR3 used the HTBI primer set. TCRdb re-called the multiplex PCR reads through MiXCR, storing one row per CDR3 protein. The data hold around 520,000 distinct CDR3 sequences, with around 15% observed a single time. The germline V gene encodes CDR1 SGHAT and CDR2 FQNNGV. CDR3 length: 12 amino acids. The ends were cut back, 6 bases at V and 2 bases at J, with 5 bases in the middle. This clonotype was counted many times.

This sequence joins TRBV11-2 and TRBJ1-3, with D unresolved. The sequence came from a woman in her forties with Graves' hyperthyroidism. Sequencing was carried out using blood. The CDR3 is CASRHPGNTIYF. The CDR3 coding sequence is TGTGCCAGCAGGCACCCTGGAAACACCATATATTTT.